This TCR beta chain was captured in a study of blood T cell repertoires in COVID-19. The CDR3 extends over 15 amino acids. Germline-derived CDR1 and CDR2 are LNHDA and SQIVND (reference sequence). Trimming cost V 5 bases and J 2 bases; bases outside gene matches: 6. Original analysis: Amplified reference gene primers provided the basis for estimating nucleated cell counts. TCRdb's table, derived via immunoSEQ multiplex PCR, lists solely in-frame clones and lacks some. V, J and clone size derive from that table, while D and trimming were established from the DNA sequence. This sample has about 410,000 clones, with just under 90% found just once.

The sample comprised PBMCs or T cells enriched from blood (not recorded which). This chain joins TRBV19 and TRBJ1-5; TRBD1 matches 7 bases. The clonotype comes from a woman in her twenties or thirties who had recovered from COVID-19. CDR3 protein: CASSETGPGNQPQHF. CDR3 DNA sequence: TGTGCCAGTAGTGAGACAGGGCCCGGCAATCAGCCCCAGCATTTT.